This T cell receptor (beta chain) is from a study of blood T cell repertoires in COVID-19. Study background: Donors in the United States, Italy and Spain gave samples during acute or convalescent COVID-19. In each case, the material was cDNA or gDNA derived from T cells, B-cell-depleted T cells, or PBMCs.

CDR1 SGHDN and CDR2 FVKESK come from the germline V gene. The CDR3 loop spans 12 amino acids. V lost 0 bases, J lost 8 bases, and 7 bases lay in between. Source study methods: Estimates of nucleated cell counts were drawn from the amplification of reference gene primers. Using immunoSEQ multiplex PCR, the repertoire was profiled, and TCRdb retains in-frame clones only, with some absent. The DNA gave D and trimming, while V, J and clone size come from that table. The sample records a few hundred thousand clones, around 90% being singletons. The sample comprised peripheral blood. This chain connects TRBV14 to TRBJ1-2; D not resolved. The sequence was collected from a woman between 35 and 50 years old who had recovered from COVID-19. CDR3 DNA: TGTGCCAGCAGCCAAGAACCAGGCGGCTACACCTTC. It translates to CASSQEPGGYTF.